This T cell receptor (beta chain) was obtained from a study of response to subunit inactivated influenza vaccine. Broader study findings: The authors suggested that few new T cells are recruited per seasonal influenza vaccination.

Trimming stripped 3 bases from V and 2 bases from J, with 11 bases between. CDR3 length: 13 residues. Germline CDR1 is SQVTM and CDR2 is ANQGSEA. From the RT-PCR reads, TCRdb called clonotypes with MiXCR, one entry per CDR3 protein. This sample carries around 790,000 distinct CDR3 sequences, around 20% of them seen once, and the ten largest clones take roughly 10%. Comments on this clonotype: What it binds is unknown.

This clonotype was sampled from a man in his fifties who received an inactivated influenza vaccine. Material: PBMCs from blood, obtained approximately 5 days after vaccination. The gene calls are TRBV29-1 and TRBJ2-7, with D hard to call. CDR3 nucleotides: TGCAGCGTTGATTTGGCAGGAACCTACGAGCAGTACTTC. The encoded protein is CSVDLAGTYEQYF.